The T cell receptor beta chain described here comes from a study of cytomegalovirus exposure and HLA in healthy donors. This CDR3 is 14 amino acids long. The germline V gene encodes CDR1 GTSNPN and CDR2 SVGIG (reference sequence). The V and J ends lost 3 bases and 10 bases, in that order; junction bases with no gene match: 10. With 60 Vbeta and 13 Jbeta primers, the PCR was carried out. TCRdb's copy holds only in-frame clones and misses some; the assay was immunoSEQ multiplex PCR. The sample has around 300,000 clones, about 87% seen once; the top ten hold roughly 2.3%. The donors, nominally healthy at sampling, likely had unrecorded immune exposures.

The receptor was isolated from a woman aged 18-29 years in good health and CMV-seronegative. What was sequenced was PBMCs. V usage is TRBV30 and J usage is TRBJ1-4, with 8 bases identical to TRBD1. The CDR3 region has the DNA TGTGCCTGGAGCCCCGGGACAGGTTACGGAAAACTGTTTTTT. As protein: CAWSPGTGYGKLFF.